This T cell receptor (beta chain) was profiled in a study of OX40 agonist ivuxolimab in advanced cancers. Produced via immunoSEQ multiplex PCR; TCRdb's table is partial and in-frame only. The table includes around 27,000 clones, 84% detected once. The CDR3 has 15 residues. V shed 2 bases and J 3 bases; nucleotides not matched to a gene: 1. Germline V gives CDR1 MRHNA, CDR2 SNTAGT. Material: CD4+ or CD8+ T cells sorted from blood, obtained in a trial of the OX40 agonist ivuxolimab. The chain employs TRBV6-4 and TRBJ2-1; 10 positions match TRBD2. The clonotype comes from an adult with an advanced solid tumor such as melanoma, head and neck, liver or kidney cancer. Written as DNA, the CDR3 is TGTGCCAGCAGTGACACTAGCGGGGACTACAATGAGCAGTTCTTC. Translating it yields CASSDTSGDYNEQFF.